This TCR beta chain was obtained from a study of shared clonotypes between healthy human individuals. Germline V gene lookup returns CDR1 SGHVS and CDR2 FQNEAQ. The CDR3 extends over 15 amino acids. The germline V and J ends were trimmed by 5 bases and 6 bases, with 17 bases remaining between them. Naivety among CD8 cells was defined by CD45RO negativity and positive CCR7 selection, thereby excluding terminally differentiated effector memory CD45RA+ cells. This table comes from immunoSEQ multiplex PCR, and its TCRdb copy is limited to in-frame clones, with some not included. The table shows hundreds of thousands of clones, with roughly 95% occurring only once.

Sample: naive CD8+ T cells sorted from blood. This chain connects TRBV7-8 to TRBJ2-1, with D possibly matching TRBD2 (5 bases). The TCR comes from a woman in her thirties in good health. CDR3 bases: TGTGCCAGCAGCGAACAACTCGGGGTAGGCAATGAGCAGTTCTTC. Translation gives CASSEQLGVGNEQFF.